A single T cell receptor beta chain is shown here with its context. Its antigen is as yet unknown. The sample comes from a study of T cell responses to AZD1222 COVID-19 vaccine. This CDR3 has 15 amino acids. With 1 base removed from V and 7 bases from J, the gap between germline ends came to 17 bases. Germline lookup yields CDR1 SGHNT and CDR2 YYREEE (reference sequence). General study findings and limits: Repertoires were obtained solely post-peak T cell response. Females outnumbered males among donors, who were mostly white British; clonal diversity was possibly underestimated. Reportedly, close to half of spike-specific TCRs are directed against unmutated variant regions.

Clones were read by immunoSEQ multiplex PCR, and TCRdb kept only the in-frame ones, dropping some. The sample has about 150,000 clones; 85% to 95% are singletons. This clonotype was sampled from an adult in good health. This chain connects TRBV5-4 to TRBJ2-5; tentative D call: TRBD1 (5 bases). Here the sequenced sample was peripheral blood, taken on day 0 of AZD1222 vaccination. CDR3 residues: CASSLWRLGVMTQYF. CDR3 in DNA: TGTGCCAGCAGCTTGTGGCGGTTAGGGGTTATGACCCAGTACTTC.